This is a list of T cell receptor beta chains from one sample in a study of cytomegalovirus exposure and HLA in healthy donors. Generated by immunoSEQ multiplex PCR, the TCRdb table keeps only in-frame clones and is missing some. The table lists fewer than 250,000 clones, approximately 87% of them singletons. Material for sequencing was PBMCs. The receptors come from a man aged 30-40 years in good health and CMV-seronegative. CDR3s include the opening cysteine and the closing phenylalanine or tryptophan. The order of the fields is V gene, D gene, J gene, clone size, CDR3 DNA, CDR3 protein. The D gene is left open where the match is weak. Where a row states a size, it is once, few, many or the class of an expanded clone; other rows omit it.

TRBV28	-	TRBJ1-2	-	TGTGCCAGCAGTCCGCCAGGGCCCTATGGCTACACCTTC	CASSPPGPYGYTF
TRBV2	TRBD2	TRBJ2-3	-	TGTGCCAGCAGTATCCCCCAGCTAGCGGGAGATGCAGATACGCAGTATTTT	CASSIPQLAGDADTQYF
TRBV20-1	-	TRBJ2-5	-	TGCAGTGCTAGAGTAGAAGAGACCCAGTACTTC	CSARVEETQYF
TRBV18	-	TRBJ2-1	-	TGTGCCAGCTCACCGCTTGTAGCGGACTTCTACAATGAGCAGTTCTTC	CASSPLVADFYNEQFF
TRBV19	-	TRBJ1-2	once	TGTGCCAGTAGTATAGGGGGGGATCGGGGCTACACCTTC	CASSIGGDRGYTF
TRBV7-7	TRBD2	TRBJ2-2	-	TGTGCTAGCAGCTTACCAACTAGCGGGAGGTCCAACACCGGGGAGCTGTTTTTT	CASSLPTSGRSNTGELFF
TRBV11-2	-	TRBJ2-2	-	TGTGCCAGCAGCTTCCCCGTATTAAACACCGGGGAGCTGTTTTTT	CASSFPVLNTGELFF
TRBV27	TRBD1	TRBJ2-1	-	TGTGCCAGTTCTAGACAGGGGGCCTACAATGAGCAGTTCTTC	CASSRQGAYNEQFF
TRBV27	-	TRBJ2-1	once	TGTGCCAGCAGTTTACCAGGGTACAATGAGCAGTTCTTC	CASSLPGYNEQFF
TRBV4-1	TRBD2	TRBJ2-7	-	TGCGCCAGCAGCCAAGAAGTAGCGGGGGCTTACGAGCAGTACTTC	CASSQEVAGAYEQYF
TRBV6-5	TRBD1	TRBJ1-2	-	TGTGCCAGCAGCCTTCCTACTGGACAGGACAATGGCTACACCTTC	CASSLPTGQDNGYTF
TRBV19	TRBD1	TRBJ1-1	-	TGTGCCAGTAGTATGGGGCAGGGGGCGCAGACTGAAGCTTTCTTT	CASSMGQGAQTEAFF
TRBV18	-	TRBJ2-7	-	TGTGCCAGCTCAAGCACTAAACAGGGCGACTCAGCCTACGAGCAGTACTTC	CASSSTKQGDSAYEQYF
TRBV7-9	TRBD1	TRBJ1-2	-	TGTGCCAGCAGCTCGCAGGGACAGGGGGTTTCGAGTGGCTACACCTTC	CASSSQGQGVSSGYTF
TRBV28	TRBD1	TRBJ2-7	-	TGTGCCAGCAGTCCCCTTTGGGACAGCCGTTCCTCCTACGAGCAGTACTTC	CASSPLWDSRSSYEQYF
TRBV6-6	TRBD1	TRBJ1-4	-	TGTGCCAGCAGTCGGCACCAGCAGGGGGCCGGGGAAAAACTGTTTTTT	CASSRHQQGAGEKLFF